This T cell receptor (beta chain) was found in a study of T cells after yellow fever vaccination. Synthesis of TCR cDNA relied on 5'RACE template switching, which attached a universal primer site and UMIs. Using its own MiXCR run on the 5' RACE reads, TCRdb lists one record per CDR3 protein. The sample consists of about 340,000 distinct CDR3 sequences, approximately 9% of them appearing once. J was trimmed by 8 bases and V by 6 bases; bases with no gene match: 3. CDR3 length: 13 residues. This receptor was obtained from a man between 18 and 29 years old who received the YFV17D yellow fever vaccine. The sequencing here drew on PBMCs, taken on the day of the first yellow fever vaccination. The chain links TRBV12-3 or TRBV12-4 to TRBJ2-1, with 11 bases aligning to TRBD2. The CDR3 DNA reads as TGTGCCAGCAGGACTAGCGGGGCGGATGAGCAGTTCTTC. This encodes CASRTSGADEQFF.